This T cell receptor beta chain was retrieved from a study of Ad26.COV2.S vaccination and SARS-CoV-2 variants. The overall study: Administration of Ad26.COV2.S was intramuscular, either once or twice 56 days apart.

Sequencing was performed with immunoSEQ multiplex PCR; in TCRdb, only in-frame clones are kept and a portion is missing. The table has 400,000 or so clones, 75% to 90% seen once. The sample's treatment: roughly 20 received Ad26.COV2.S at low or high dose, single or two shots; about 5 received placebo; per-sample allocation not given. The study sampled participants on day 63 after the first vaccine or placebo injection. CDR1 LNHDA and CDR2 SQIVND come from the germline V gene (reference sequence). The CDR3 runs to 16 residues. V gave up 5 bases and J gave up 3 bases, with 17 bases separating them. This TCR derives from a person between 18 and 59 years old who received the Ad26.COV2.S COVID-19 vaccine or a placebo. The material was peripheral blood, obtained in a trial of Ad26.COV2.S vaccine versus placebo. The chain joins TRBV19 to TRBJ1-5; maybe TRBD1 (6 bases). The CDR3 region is CASSPLRQAFNQPQHF. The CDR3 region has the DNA TGTGCCAGTAGTCCCCTCCGACAGGCTTTCAATCAGCCCCAGCATTTT.